This section outlines one T cell receptor beta chain sequence together with its context. The source of the sample is a study of T cells after somatic rescue of genetic block. Sequencing was performed with immunoSEQ multiplex PCR; in TCRdb, only in-frame clones are kept and a portion is missing. The table has roughly 92,000 clones, 85% to 90% seen once; the top ten hold around 1.6%. V lost 1 base and J lost 3, with 4 bases in between. Germline-derived CDR1 and CDR2 are SGHTA and FQGNSA. The CDR3 covers 12 residues. This sequence originates from a woman in her late teens or twenties. The sample consisted of peripheral blood mononuclear cells (PBMCs). The J gene is TRBJ2-7, the V gene TRBV7-2, with D unclear. The CDR3 loop reads CASSLEFYEQYF. CDR3 coding DNA: TGTGCCAGCAGCTTAGAGTTCTACGAGCAGTACTTC.